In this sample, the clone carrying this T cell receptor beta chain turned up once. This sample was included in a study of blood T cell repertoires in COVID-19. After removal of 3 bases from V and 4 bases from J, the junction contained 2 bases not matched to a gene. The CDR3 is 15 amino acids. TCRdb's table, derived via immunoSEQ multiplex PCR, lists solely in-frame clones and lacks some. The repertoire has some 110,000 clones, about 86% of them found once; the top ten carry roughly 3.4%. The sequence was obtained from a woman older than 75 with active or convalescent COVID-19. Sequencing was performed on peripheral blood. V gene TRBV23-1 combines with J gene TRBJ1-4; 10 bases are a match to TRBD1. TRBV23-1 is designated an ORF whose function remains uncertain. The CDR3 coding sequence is TGCGCCAGCAGTCAGAGGACAGGGGGTAATGAAAAACTGTTTTTT. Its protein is CASSQRTGGNEKLFF.